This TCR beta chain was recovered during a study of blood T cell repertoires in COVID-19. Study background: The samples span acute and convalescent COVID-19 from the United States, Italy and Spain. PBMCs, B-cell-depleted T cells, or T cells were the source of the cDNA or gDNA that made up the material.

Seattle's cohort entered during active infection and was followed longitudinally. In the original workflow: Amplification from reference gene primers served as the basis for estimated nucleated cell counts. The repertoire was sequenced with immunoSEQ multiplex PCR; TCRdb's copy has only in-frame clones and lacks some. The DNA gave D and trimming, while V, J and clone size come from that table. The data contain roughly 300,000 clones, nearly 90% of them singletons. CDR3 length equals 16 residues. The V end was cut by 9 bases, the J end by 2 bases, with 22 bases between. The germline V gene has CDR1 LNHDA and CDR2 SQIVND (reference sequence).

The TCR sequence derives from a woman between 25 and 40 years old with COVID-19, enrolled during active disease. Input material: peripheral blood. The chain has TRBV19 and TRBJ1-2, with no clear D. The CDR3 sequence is CASPSSPMGYNYGYTF. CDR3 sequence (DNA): TGTGCCAGCCCTTCATCTCCGATGGGCTACAACTATGGCTACACCTTC.